Presented here are 9 T cell receptor beta chains from one specimen sequenced in a study of OX40 agonist ivuxolimab in advanced cancers. Generated by immunoSEQ multiplex PCR, the TCRdb table keeps only in-frame clones and is missing some. This table has 40,000 to 45,000 clones, 86% appearing once. The sample in question was CD4+ or CD8+ T cells sorted from blood, obtained in a trial of the OX40 agonist ivuxolimab. These receptors all come from an adult with an advanced solid tumor such as melanoma, head and neck, liver or kidney cancer.

This chain uses TRBV6-5 with TRBJ1-6; D unresolved. Germline V gives CDR1 MNHEY, CDR2 SVGAGI. There are 13 residues in the CDR3. V shed 2 bases and J shed 6 bases, with 5 bases lying between them. CDR3 protein: CASSYAVNSPLHF. CDR3 DNA: TGTGCCAGCAGTTACGCAGTTAATTCACCCCTCCACTTT.

The V call is TRBV27, the J call TRBJ1-5; D remains ambiguous. Trimming cost V 0 bases and J 0 bases, with 6 bases left between them. The CDR3 length is 15 residues. CDR1 MNHEY and CDR2 SMNVEV come from the germline V gene (reference sequence). CDR3 sequence reads: CASSLSDNSNQPQHF. The CDR3 nucleotides are TGTGCCAGCAGTTTATCTGACAATAGCAATCAGCCCCAGCATTTT.

In its sample, this clone was seen once. The chain carries TRBV5-8 and TRBJ2-7; TRBD1 might be the D (5 bases). This CDR3 is 15 amino acids long. Germline CDR1 is SGHTS and CDR2 is YDEGEE. V lost 0 bases, J lost 5 bases, and 15 bases lay in between. The CDR3 bases are TGTGCCAGCAGCTTGGAAAGAGGCAGGGTCCACGAGCAGTACTTC. It codes for CASSLERGRVHEQYF.

By proportion, this clone is medium-sized (0.01 to 0.1%). The CDR3 loop is CASTGAGRSLEAFF. As DNA, the CDR3 is TGTGCCAGCACCGGAGCAGGGCGGTCCCTTGAAGCTTTCTTT. J is TRBJ1-1 and V is TRBV2, with a possible D match to TRBD1 (5 bases). The CDR3 extends over 14 amino acids. V lost 7 bases to trimming and J lost 7 bases, with 19 bases between them. Germline assignment: CDR1 SNHLY and CDR2 FYNNEI.

The CDR3 DNA reads TGCGCCAGCAGCCAAGAAGCGGGGATGGGGACCGGGGAGCTGTTTTTT. Its protein product is CASSQEAGMGTGELFF. This chain links TRBV4-3 with TRBJ2-2, with 7 bases that match TRBD2. Germline values: CDR1 LGHNA, CDR2 YSLEER. V shed 0 bases, J shed 5 bases, and the junction held 6 bases outside the gene matches. The CDR3 consists of 16 residues.

This chain connects TRBV4-3 to TRBJ2-5; possibly TRBD1 or TRBD2 for D (6 bases each). CDR3 length: 15 residues. V lost 0 bases, J lost 5 bases, and 13 bases lay in between. The germline gives CDR1 LGHNA, CDR2 YSLEER. CDR3 in DNA: TGCGCCAGCAGCCAAGATCCGGGGGCGCGGGAGACCCAGTACTTC. It codes for CASSQDPGARETQYF.

This clone was recorded once. The rearrangement uses TRBV4-3 and TRBJ2-7; D is unclear. The germline V and J ends were trimmed by 3 bases and 7 bases, with 19 bases remaining between them. CDR1 is LGHNA and CDR2 is YSLEER in the germline V gene. This CDR3 region has 15 residues. This CDR3 reads CASSHGLGLIGEQYF. The CDR3 region has the DNA TGCGCCAGCAGCCACGGCTTAGGGCTTATAGGGGAGCAGTACTTC.

By share of the sample, this clone is medium-sized. The rearrangement links TRBV4-3 to TRBJ1-6; 7 nucleotides line up with TRBD1. CDR1 is LGHNA and CDR2 is YSLEER in the germline V gene. The CDR3 runs 17 residues. The junction had 5 bases not matched to a gene; V was cut back by 0 bases and J by 3 bases. The CDR3 sequence is CASSQDFRTGYNSPLHF. The CDR3 DNA follows: TGCGCCAGCAGCCAAGATTTCCGGACAGGCTATAATTCACCCCTCCACTTT.

The chain recombines TRBV4-1 with TRBJ2-7; 7 positions agree with TRBD1. The CDR3 length is 14 residues. Looked up from germline, CDR1 is MGHRA and CDR2 is YSYEKL. The trim removed 1 base at V and 2 bases at J, leaving 2 bases unmatched. CDR3 in amino acids: CASSQVQGAYEQYV. CDR3 DNA sequence: TGCGCCAGCAGCCAAGTCCAGGGGGCCTACGAGCAGTACGTC.